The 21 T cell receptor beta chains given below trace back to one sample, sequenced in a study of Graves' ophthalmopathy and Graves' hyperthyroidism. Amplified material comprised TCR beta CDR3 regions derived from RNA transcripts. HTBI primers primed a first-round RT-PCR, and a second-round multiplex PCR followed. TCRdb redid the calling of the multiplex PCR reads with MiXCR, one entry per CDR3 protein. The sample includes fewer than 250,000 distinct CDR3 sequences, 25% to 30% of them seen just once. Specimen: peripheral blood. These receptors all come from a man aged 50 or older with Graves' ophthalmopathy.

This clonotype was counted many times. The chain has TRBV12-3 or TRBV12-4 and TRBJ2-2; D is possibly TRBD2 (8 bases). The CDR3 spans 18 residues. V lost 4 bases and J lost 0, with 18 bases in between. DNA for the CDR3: TGTGCCAGCAGTTCAGGGGGGAGCGGGGGCGCGAACACCGGGGAGCTGTTTTTT. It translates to CASSSGGSGGANTGELFF.

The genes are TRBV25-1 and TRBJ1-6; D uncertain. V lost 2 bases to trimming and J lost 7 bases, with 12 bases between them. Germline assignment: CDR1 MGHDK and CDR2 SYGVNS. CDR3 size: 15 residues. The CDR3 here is CASSEAPAGNSPLHF. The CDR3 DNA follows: TGTGCCAGCAGTGAAGCTCCGGCTGGGAATTCACCCCTCCACTTT.

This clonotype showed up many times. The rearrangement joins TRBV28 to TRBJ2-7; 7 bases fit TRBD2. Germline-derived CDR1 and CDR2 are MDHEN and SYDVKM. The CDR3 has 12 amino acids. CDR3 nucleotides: TGTGCGACCCGGGGGGTCTCCTACGAGCAGTACTTC. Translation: CATRGVSYEQYF.

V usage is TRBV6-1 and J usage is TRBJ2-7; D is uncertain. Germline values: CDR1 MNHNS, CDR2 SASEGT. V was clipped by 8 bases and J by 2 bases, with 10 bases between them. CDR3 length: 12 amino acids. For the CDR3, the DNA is TGTGCCAGCGGAAGTATCCCCTACGAGCAGTACTTC. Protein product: CASGSIPYEQYF.

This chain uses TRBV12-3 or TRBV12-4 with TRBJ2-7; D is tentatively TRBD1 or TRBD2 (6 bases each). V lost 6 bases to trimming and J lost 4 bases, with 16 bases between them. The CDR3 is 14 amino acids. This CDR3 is CASSTTRGRYEQYF. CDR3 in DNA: TGTGCCAGCAGCACCACCCGGGGGCGGTACGAGCAGTACTTC.

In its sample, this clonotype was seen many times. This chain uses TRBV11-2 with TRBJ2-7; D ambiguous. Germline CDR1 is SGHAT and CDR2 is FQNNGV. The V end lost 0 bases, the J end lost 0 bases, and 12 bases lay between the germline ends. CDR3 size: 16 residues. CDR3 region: CASSLDLALHSYEQYF. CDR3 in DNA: TGTGCCAGCAGCTTAGATTTGGCACTCCACTCCTACGAGCAGTACTTC.

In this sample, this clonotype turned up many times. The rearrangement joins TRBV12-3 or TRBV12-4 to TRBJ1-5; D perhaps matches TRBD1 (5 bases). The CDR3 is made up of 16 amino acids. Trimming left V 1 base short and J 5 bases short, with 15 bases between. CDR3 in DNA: TGTGCCAGCAGTTTAGGCAAGGGGATTGATTATCAGCCCCAGCATTTT. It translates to CASSLGKGIDYQPQHF.

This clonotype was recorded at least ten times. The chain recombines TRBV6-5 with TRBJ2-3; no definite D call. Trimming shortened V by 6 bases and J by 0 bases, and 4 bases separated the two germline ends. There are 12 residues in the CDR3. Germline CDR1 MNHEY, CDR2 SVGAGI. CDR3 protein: CASRKSTDTQYF. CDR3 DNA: TGTGCCAGCAGAAAAAGCACAGATACGCAGTATTTT.

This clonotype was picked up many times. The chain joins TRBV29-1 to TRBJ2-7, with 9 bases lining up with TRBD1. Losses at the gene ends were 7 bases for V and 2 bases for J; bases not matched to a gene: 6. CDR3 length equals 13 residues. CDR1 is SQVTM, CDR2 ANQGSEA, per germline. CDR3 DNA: TGCAGCGCTGCAGGACAGGGGACCTACGAGCAGTACTTC. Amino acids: CSAAGQGTYEQYF.

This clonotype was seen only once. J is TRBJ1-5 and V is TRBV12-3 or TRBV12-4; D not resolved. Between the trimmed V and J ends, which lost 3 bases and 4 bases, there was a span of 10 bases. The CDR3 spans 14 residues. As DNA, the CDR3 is TGTGCCAGCAGTTTGAGTAGCCCGAATCAGCCCCAGCATTTT. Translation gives CASSLSSPNQPQHF.

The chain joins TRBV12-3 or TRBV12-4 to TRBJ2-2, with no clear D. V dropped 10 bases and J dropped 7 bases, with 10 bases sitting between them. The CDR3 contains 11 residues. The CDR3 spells CATISSGELFF. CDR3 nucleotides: TGTGCCACCATCTCAAGCGGGGAGCTGTTTTTT.

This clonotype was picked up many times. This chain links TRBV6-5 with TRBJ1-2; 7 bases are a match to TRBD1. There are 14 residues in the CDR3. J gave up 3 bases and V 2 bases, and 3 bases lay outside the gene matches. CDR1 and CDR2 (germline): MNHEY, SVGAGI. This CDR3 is CASSYTDRDYGYTF. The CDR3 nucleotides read TGTGCCAGCAGTTACACAGACAGGGACTATGGCTACACCTTC.

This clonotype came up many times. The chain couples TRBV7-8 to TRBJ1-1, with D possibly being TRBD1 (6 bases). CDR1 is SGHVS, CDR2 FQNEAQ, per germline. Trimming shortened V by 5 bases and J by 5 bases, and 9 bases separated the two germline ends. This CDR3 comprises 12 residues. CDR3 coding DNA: TGTGCCAGCAGCCCACAGGGTACTGAAGCTTTCTTT. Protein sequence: CASSPQGTEAFF.

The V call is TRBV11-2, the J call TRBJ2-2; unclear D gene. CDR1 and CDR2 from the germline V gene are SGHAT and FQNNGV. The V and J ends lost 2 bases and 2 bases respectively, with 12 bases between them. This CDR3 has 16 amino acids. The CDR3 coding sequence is TGTGCCAGCAGCTTACTTAGGAAGGAAAACACCGGGGAGCTGTTTTTT. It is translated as CASSLLRKENTGELFF.

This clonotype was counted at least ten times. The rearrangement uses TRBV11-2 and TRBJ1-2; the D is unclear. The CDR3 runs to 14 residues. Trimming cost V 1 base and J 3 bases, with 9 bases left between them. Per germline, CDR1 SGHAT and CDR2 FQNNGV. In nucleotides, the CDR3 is TGTGCCAGCAGCTTAGCGTACGGATACTATGGCTACACCTTC. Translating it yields CASSLAYGYYGYTF.

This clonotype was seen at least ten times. CDR3 sequence (DNA): TGTGCCTGGAATAAGGGGAACACCGGGGAGCTGTTTTTT. Translating it yields CAWNKGNTGELFF. J is TRBJ2-2 and V is TRBV30; D unclear. V lost 4 bases to trimming and J lost 1 base, with 7 bases between them. The germline V gene has CDR1 GTSNPN and CDR2 SVGIG (reference sequence). The CDR3 covers 13 residues.

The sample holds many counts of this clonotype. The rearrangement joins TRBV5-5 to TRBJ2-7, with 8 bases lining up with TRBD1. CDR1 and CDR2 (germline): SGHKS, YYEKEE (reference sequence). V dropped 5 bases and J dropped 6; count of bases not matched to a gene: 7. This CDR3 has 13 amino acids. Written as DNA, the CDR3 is TGTGCCAGCAGTTTCGGACAGGGCAGCGAGCAGTACTTC. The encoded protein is CASSFGQGSEQYF.

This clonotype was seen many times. The CDR3 nucleotides read TGTGCCAGCAGTTTTAGCAGGCCCGGGGAGCTGTTTTTT. This gives the protein CASSFSRPGELFF. V is TRBV28 and J is TRBJ2-2; no clear D. The CDR3 contains 13 residues. Germline assignment: CDR1 MDHEN and CDR2 SYDVKM. Trimming cost V 3 bases and J 6 bases, with 8 bases left between them.

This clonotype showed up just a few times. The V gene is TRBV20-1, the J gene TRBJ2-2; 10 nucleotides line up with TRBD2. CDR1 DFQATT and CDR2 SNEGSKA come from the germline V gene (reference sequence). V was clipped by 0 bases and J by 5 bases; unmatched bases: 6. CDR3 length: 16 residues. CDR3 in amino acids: CSARDPSGSGTGELFF. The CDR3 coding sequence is TGCAGTGCTAGAGATCCTAGCGGGAGTGGGACCGGGGAGCTGTTTTTT.

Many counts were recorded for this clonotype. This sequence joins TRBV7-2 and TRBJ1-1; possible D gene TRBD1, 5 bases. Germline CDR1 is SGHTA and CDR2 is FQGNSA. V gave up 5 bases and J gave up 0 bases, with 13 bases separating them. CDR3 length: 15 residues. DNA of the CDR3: TGTGCCAGCAGCGCAGCGGCGGGGGTGAACACTGAAGCTTTCTTT. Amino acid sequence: CASSAAAGVNTEAFF.

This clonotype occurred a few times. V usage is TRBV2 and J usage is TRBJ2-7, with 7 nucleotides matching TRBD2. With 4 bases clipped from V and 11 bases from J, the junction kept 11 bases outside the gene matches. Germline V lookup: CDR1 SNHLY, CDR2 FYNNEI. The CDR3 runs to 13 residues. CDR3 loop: CASSVQDSREKYF. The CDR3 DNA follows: TGTGCCAGCAGTGTTCAGGACTCGCGGGAGAAGTACTTC. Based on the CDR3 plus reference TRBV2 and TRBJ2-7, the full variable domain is EPEVTQTPSHQVTQMGQEVILRCVPISNHLYFYWYRQILGQKVEFLVSFYNNEISEKSEIFDDQFSVERPDGSNFTLKIRSTKLEDSAMYFCASSVQDSREKYFGPGTRLTVT.